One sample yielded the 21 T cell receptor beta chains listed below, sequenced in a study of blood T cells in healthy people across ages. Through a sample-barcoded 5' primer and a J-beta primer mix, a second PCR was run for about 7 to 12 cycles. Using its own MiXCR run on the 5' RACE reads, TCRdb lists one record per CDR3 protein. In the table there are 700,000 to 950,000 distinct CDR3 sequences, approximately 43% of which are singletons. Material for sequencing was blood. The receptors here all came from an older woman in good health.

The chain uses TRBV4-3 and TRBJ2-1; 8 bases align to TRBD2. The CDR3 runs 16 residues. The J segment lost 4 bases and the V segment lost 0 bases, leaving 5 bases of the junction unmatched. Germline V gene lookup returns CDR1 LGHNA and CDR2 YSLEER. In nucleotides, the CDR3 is TGCGCCAGCAGCCAAGATCGACTAGCGCCGTACAATGAGCAGTTCTTC. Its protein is CASSQDRLAPYNEQFF.

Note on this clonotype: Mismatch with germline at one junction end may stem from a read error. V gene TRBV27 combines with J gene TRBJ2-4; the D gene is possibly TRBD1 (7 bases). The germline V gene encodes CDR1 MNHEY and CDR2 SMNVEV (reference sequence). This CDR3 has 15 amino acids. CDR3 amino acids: CASSQGGFGKNIRYF. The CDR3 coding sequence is TGTGCCAGCAGCCAGGGGGGATTCGGCAAAAACATTCGGTACTTC.

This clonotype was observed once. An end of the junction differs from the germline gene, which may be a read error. CDR3 sequence (DNA): TGTGCTAGCAGCTTGGGGGCAGCTTACAATGAGCAGTTCTTC. The encoded protein is CASSLGAAYNEQFF. This chain links TRBV7-7 with TRBJ2-1; D is perhaps TRBD1 (6 bases). The V gene's germline CDR1 is SSHAT and CDR2 FNYEAQ (reference sequence). The CDR3 totals 14 residues.

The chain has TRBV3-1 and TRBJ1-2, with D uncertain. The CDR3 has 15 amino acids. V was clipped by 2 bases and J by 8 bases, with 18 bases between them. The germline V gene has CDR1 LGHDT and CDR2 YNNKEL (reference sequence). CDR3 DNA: TGTGCCAGCAGCCAACTTGTAGAGAGCCTGGGGGGCTACACCTTC. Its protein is CASSQLVESLGGYTF.

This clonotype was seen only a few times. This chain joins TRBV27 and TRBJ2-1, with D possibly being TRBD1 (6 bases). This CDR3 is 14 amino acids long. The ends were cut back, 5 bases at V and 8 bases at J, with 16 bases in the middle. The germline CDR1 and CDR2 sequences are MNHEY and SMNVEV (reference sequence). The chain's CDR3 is CASSKRQEVYEQFF. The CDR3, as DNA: TGTGCCAGCAGTAAACGACAGGAGGTCTATGAGCAGTTCTTC.

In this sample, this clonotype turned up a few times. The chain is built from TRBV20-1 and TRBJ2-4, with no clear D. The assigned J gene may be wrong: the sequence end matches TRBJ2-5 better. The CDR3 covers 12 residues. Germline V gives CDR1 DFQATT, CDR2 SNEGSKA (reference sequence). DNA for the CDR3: TGCAGTGCTAATGTTGTTGGGGAGACCCAGTACTTC. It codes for CSANVVGETQYF.

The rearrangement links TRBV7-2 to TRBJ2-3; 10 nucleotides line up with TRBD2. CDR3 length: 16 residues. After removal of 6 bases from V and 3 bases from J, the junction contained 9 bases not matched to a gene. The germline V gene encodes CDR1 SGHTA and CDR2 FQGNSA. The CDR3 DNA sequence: TGTGCCAGCAGGGACACTAGCGGGAAAAGGACAGATACGCAGTATTTT. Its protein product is CASRDTSGKRTDTQYF.

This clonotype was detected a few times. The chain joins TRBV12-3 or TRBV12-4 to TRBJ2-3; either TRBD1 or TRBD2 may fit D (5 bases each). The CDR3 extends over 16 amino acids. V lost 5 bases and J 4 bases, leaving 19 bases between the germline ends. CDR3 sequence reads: CASSPEGRAVPDTQYF. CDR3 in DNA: TGTGCCAGCAGTCCAGAGGGACGAGCGGTCCCAGATACGCAGTATTTT.

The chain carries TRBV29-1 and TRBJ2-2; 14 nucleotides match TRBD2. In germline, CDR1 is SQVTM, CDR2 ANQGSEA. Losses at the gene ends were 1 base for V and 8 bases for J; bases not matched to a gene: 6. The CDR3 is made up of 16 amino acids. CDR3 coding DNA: TGCAGCGTTGAAGGTCGGGGACTAGCGGGAGCTGGGGAGCTGTTTTTT. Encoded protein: CSVEGRGLAGAGELFF.

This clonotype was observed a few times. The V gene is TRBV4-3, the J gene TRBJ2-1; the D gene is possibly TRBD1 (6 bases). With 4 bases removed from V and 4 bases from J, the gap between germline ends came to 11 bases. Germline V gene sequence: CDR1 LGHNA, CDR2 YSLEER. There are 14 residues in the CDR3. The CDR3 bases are TGCGCCAGCAGCCCCCGGGACACTTACAATGAGCAGTTCTTC. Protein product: CASSPRDTYNEQFF.

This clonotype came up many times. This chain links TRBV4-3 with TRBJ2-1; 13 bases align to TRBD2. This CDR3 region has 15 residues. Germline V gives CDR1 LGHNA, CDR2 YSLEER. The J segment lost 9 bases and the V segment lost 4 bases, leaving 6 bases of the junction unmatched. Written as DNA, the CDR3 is TGCGCCAGCAGCCCACTAGCGGGAGGGCCAAGTGAGCAGTTCTTC. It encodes CASSPLAGGPSEQFF.

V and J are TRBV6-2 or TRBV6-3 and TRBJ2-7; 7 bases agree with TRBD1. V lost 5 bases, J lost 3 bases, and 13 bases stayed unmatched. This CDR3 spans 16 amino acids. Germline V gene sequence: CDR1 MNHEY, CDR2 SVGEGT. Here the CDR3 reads CASSDFTGQYYYEQYF. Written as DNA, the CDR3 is TGTGCCAGCAGTGACTTCACGGGACAGTACTACTACGAGCAGTACTTC.

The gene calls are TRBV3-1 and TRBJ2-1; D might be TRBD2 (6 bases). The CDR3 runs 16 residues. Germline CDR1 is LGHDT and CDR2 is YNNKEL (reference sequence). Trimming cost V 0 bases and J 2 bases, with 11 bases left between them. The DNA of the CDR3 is TGTGCCAGCAGCCAAGAAGGGCGGGAACCCTACAATGAGCAGTTCTTC. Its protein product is CASSQEGREPYNEQFF.

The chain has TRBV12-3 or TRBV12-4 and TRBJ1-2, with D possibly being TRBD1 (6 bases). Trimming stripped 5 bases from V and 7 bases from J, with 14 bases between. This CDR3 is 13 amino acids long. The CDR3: CASSVGRGSGYTF. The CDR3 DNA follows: TGTGCCAGCAGTGTAGGCAGGGGATCTGGCTACACCTTC.

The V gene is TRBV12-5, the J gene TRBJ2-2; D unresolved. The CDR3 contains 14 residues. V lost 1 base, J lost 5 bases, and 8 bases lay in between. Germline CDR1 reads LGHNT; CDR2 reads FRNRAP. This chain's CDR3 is CASGLDHVTGELFF. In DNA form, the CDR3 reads TGTGCTAGTGGTTTGGACCACGTGACCGGGGAGCTGTTTTTT.

In DNA, the CDR3 is TGTGCCAGCAGTGAAAATCCGCCGAACACTGAAGCTTTCTTT. This sequence encodes CASSENPPNTEAFF. This rearrangement joins TRBV6-1 to TRBJ1-1; D call uncertain. The CDR3 loop spans 14 amino acids. V dropped 2 bases and J dropped 1 base, with 8 bases sitting between them. CDR1 is MNHNS, CDR2 SASEGT, per germline.

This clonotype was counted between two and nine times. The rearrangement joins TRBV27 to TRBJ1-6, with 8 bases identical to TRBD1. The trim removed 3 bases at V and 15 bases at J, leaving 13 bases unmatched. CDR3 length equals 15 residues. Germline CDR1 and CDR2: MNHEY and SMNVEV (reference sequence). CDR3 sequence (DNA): TGTGCCAGCAGTTTCGGACAGGGTAGAATTCAAAACCTCCACTTT. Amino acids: CASSFGQGRIQNLHF.

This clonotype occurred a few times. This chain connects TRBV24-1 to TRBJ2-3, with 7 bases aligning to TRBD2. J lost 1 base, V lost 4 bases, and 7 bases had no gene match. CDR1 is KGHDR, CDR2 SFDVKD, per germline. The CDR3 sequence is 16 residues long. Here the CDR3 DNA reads TGTGCCACCAGTGACCCCGAGCGGGGTGGCACAGATACGCAGTATTTT. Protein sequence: CATSDPERGGTDTQYF.

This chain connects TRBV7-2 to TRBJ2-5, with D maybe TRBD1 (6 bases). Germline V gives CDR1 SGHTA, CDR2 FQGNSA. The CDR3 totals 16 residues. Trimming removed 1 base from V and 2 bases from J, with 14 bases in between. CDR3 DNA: TGTGCCAGCAGCTTAGGTTCAGGGGTGACTCAAGAGACCCAGTACTTC. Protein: CASSLGSGVTQETQYF.

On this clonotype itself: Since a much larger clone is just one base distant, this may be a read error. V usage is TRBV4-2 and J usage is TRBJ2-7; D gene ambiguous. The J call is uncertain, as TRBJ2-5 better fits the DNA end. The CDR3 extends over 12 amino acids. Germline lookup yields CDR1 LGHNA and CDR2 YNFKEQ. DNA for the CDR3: TGTGCCAGCATCCAAATTGAGGAGACCCAGTACTTC. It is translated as CASIQIEETQYF.

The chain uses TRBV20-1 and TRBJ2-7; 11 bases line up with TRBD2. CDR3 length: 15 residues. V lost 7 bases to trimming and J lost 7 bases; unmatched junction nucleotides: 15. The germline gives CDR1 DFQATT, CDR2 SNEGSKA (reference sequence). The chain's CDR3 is CSVSPGLAGGPEQYF. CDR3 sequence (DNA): TGCAGTGTTTCCCCCGGGCTAGCGGGAGGCCCGGAGCAGTACTTC.